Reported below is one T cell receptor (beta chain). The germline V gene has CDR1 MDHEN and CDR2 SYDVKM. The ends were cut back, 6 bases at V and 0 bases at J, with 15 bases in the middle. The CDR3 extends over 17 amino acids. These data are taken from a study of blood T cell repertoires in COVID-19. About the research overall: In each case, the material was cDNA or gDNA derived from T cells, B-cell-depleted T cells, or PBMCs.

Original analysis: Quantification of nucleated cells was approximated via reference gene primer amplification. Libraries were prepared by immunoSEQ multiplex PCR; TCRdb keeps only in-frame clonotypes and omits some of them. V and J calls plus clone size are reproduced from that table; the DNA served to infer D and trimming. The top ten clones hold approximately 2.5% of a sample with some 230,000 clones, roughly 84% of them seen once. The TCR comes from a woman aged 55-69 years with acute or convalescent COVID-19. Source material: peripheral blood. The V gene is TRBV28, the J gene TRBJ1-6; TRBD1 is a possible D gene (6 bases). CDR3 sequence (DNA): TGTGCCAGCAGCCTAACAGGGATTAGCTCCTATAATTCACCCCTCCACTTT. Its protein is CASSLTGISSYNSPLHF. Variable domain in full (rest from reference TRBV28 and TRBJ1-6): DVKVTQSSRYLVKRTGEKVFLECVQDMDHENMFWYRQDPGLGLRLIYFSYDVKMKEKGDIPEGYSVSREKKERFSLILESASTNQTSMYLCASSLTGISSYNSPLHFGNGTRLTVT.